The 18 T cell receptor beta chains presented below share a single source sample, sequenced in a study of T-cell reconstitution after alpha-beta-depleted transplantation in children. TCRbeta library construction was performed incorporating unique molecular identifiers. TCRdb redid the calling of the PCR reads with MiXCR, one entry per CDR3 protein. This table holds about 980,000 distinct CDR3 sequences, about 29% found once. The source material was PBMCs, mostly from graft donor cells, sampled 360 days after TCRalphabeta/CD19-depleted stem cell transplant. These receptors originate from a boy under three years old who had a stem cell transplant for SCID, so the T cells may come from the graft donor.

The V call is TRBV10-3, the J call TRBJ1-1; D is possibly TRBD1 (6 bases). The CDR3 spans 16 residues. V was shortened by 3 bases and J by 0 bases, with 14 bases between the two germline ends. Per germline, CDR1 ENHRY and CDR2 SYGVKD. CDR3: CAISDPNRVMNTEAFF. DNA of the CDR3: TGTGCCATCAGTGACCCCAACAGGGTGATGAACACTGAAGCTTTCTTT.

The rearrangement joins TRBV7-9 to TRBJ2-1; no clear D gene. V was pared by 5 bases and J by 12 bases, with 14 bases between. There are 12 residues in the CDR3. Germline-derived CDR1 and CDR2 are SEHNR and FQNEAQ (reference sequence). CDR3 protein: CASSMILDMQFF. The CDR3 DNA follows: TGTGCCAGCAGCATGATCCTAGATATGCAGTTCTTC.

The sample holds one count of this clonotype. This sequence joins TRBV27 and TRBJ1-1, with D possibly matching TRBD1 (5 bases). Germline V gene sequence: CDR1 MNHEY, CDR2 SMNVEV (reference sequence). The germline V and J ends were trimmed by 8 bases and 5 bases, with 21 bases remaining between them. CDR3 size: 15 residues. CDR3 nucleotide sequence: TGTGCCAGCTCTATTAGGATCGGGGGAGGGACTGAAGCTTTCTTT. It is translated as CASSIRIGGGTEAFF.

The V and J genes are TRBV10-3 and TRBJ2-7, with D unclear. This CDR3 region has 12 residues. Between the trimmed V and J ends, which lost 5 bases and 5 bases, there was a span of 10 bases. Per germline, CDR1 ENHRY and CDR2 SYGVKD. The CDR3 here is CAISTQRNEQYF. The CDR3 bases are TGTGCCATCAGTACCCAAAGGAACGAGCAGTACTTC.

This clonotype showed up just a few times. Here the CDR3 DNA reads TGCGCCAGCAGCCAATTTTATAGGGAATACACCGGGGAGCTGTTTTTT. Translated: CASSQFYREYTGELFF. V gene TRBV4-3 combines with J gene TRBJ2-2, with D unclear. Germline lookup yields CDR1 LGHNA and CDR2 YSLEER. This CDR3 contains 16 residues. The V gene lost 2 bases and the J gene lost 3 bases, with 13 bases spanning the gap.

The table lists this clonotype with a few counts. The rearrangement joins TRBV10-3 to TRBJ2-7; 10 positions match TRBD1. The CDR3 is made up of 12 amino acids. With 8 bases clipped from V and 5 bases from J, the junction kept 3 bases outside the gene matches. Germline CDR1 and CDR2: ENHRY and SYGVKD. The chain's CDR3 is CAIGTGANEQYF. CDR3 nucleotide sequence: TGTGCCATCGGGACAGGGGCTAACGAGCAGTACTTC.

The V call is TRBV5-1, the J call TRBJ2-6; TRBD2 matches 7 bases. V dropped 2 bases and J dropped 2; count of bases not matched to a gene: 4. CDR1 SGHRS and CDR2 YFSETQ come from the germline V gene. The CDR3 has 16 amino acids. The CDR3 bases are TGCGCCAGCAGCTTATCAGGGACTACTGGGGCCAACGTCCTGACTTTC. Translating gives CASSLSGTTGANVLTF.

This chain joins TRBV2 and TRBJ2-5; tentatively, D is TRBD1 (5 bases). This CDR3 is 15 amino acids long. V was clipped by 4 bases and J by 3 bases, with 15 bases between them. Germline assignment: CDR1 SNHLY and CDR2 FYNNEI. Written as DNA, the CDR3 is TGTGCCAGCAGTGGGGGCGGTGGGCACGAAGAGACCCAGTACTTC. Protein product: CASSGGGGHEETQYF.

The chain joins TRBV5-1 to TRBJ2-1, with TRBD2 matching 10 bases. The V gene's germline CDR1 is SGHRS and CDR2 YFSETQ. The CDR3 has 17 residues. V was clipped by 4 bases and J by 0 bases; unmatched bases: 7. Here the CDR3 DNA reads TGCGCCAGCAGCGCCGGACTAGCGGCCACCTCCTACAATGAGCAGTTCTTC. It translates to CASSAGLAATSYNEQFF.

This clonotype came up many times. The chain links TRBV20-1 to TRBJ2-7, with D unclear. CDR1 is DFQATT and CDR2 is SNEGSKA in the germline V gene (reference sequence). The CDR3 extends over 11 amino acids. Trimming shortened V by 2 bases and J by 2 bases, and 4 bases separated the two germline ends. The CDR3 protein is CSARTTYEQYF. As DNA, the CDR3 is TGCAGTGCTAGAACCACCTACGAGCAGTACTTC.

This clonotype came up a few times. CDR3 sequence reads: CSVSRESYEQYF. The CDR3 DNA sequence: TGCAGCGTTAGCAGGGAGTCCTACGAGCAGTACTTC. The chain uses TRBV29-1 and TRBJ2-7; D may be TRBD1 or TRBD2 (5 bases each). The CDR3 consists of 12 residues. With 5 bases removed from V and 1 base from J, the gap between germline ends came to 9 bases. Germline-derived CDR1 and CDR2 are SQVTM and ANQGSEA.

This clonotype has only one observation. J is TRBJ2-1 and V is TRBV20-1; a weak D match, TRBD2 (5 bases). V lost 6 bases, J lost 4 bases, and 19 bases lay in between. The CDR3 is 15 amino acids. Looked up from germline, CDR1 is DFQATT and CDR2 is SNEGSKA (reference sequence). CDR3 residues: CSASGSVKGYNEQFF. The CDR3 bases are TGCAGTGCGAGCGGATCAGTTAAAGGTTACAATGAGCAGTTCTTC.

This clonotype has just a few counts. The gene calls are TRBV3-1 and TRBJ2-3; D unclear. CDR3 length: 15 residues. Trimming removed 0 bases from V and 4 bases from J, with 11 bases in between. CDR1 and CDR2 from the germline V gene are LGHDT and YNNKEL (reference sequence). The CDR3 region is CASSQDLRISDTQYF. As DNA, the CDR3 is TGTGCCAGCAGCCAAGATCTGAGAATTTCAGATACGCAGTATTTT.

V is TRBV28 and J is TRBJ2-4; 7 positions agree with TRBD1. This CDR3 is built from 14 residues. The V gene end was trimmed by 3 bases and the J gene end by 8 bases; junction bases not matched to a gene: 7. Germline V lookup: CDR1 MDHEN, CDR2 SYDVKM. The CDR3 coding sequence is TGTGCCAGCAGTTTGGTGCTTGGGACAGACATTCAGTACTTC. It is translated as CASSLVLGTDIQYF.

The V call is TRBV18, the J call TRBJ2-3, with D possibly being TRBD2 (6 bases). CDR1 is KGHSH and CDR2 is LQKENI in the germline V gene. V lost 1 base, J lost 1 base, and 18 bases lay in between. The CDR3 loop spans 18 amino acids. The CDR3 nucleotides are TGTGCCAGCTCACCACAACGGCTGGAGGGCCCCCGCACAGATACGCAGTATTTT. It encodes CASSPQRLEGPRTDTQYF.

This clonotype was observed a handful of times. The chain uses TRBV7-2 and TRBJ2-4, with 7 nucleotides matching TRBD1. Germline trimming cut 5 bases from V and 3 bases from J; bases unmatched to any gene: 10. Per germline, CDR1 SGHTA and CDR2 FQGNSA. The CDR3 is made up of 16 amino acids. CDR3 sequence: CASSLGDRVDKNIQYF. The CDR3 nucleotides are TGTGCCAGCAGCCTTGGAGACAGGGTAGACAAAAACATTCAGTACTTC.

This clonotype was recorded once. The CDR3 DNA is TGTGCCAGCAGCCCCAGGGGGTGGTATCGCGGAAACACCATATATTTT. Translating it yields CASSPRGWYRGNTIYF. The gene calls are TRBV7-2 and TRBJ1-3; 7 bases line up with TRBD1. The CDR3 sequence is 16 residues long. Germline assignment: CDR1 SGHTA and CDR2 FQGNSA. V was clipped by 5 bases and J by 4 bases; unmatched bases: 11.

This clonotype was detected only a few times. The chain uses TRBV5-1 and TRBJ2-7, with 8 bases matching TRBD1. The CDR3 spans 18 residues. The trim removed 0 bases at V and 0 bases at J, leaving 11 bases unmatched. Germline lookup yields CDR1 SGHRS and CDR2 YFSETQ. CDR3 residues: CASSLAPLGQGGSYEQYF. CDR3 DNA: TGCGCCAGCAGCTTGGCCCCACTTGGACAGGGAGGCTCCTACGAGCAGTACTTC. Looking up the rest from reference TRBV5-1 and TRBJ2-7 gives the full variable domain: KAGVTQTPRYLIKTRGQQVTLSCSPISGHRSVSWYQQTPGQGLQFLFEYFSETQRNKGNFPGRFSGRQFSNSRSEMNVSTLELGDSALYLCASSLAPLGQGGSYEQYFGPGTRLTVT.